Here is one T cell receptor (beta chain) with its context. The CDR3 has 15 residues. CDR1 is MNHNS and CDR2 is SASEGT in the germline V gene. The J segment lost 8 bases and the V segment lost 1 base, leaving 10 bases of the junction unmatched. The data were produced by immunoSEQ multiplex PCR, yet TCRdb's version contains in-frame clones alone and is incomplete. The sample records hundreds of thousands of clones, 80% to 90% being singletons. The sample comes from a study of blood T cell repertoires in COVID-19. About the study: COVID-19 samples, acute and convalescent, were from the United States, Italy and Spain. In each case, the material was cDNA or gDNA derived from T cells, B-cell-depleted T cells, or PBMCs.

The chain links TRBV6-1 to TRBJ1-2, with 7 bases that match TRBD1. Material: peripheral blood. This TCR was recovered from a man in his forties or fifties with acute or convalescent COVID-19. CDR3 protein: CASSEGTGLSEGYTF. In DNA, the CDR3 is TGTGCCAGCAGTGAAGGGACAGGCCTATCTGAGGGCTACACCTTC.